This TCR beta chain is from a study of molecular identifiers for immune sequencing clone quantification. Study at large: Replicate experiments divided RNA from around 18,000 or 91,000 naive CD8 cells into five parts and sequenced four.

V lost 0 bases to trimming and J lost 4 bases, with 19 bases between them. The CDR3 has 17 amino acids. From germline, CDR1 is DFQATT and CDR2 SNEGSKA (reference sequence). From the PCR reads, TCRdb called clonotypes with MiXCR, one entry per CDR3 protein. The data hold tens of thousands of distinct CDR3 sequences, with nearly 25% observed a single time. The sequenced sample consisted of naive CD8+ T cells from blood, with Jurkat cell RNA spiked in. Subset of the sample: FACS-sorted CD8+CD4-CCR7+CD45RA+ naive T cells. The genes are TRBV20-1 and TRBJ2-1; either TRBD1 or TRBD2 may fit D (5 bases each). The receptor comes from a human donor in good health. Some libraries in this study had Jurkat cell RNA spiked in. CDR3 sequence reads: CSARDLYRLGPYNEQFF. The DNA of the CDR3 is TGCAGTGCTAGAGATCTGTATCGTTTGGGACCTTACAATGAGCAGTTCTTC.